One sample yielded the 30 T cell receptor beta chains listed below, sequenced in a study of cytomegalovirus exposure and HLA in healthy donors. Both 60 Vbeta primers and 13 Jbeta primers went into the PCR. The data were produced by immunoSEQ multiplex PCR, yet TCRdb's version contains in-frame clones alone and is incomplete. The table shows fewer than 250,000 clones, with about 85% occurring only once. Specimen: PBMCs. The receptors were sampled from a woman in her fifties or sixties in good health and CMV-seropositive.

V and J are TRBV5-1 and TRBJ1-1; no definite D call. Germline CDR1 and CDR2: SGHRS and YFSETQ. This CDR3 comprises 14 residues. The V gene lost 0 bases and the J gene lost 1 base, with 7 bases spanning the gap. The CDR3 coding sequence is TGCGCCAGCAGCTTGGACGGAGGGAACACTGAAGCTTTCTTT. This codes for CASSLDGGNTEAFF.

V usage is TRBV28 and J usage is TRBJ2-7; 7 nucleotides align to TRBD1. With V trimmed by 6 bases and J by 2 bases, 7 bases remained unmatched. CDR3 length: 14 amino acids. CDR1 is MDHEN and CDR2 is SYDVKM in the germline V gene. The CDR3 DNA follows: TGTGCCAGCAGAAGGGACAGACTCCCCTACGAGCAGTACTTC. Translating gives CASRRDRLPYEQYF. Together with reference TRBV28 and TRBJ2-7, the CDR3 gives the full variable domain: DVKVTQSSRYLVKRTGEKVFLECVQDMDHENMFWYRQDPGLGLRLIYFSYDVKMKEKGDIPEGYSVSREKKERFSLILESASTNQTSMYLCASRRDRLPYEQYFGPGTRLTVT.

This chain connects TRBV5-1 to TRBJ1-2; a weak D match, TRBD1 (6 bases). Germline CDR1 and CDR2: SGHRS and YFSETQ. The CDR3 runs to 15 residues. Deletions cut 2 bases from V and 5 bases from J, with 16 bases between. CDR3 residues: CASSLWGGGVYGYTF. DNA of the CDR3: TGCGCCAGCAGCTTATGGGGAGGGGGTGTATATGGCTACACCTTC.

The DNA of the CDR3 is TGTGCCAGCAGCTTAGTTCGCTCTGGGGCCAACGTCCTGACTTTC. Amino acids: CASSLVRSGANVLTF. This chain links TRBV7-9 with TRBJ2-6; D is unclear. The CDR3 is 15 amino acids. Germline V lookup: CDR1 SEHNR, CDR2 FQNEAQ (reference sequence). V lost 1 base and J 0 bases, leaving 4 bases between the germline ends.

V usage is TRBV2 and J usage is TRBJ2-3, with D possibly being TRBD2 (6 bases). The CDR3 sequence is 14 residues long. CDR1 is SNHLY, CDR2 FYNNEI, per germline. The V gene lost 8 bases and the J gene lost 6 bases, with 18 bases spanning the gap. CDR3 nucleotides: TGTGCCAGCCGAATAGCGGCTCATCAGGATACGCAGTATTTT. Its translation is CASRIAAHQDTQYF.

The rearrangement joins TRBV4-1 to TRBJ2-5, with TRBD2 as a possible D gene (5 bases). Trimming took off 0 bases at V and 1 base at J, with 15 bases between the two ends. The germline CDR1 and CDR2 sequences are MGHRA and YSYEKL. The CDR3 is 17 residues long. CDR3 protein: CASSQEGVSSGQETQYF. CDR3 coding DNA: TGCGCCAGCAGCCAAGAGGGCGTGAGCAGCGGCCAAGAGACCCAGTACTTC.

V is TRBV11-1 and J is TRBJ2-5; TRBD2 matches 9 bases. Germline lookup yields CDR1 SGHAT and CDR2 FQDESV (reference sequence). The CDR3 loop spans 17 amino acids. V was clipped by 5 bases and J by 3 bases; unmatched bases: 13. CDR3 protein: CASSPEPPLAGKETQYF. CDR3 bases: TGTGCCAGCAGCCCCGAACCTCCCCTAGCGGGGAAAGAGACCCAGTACTTC.

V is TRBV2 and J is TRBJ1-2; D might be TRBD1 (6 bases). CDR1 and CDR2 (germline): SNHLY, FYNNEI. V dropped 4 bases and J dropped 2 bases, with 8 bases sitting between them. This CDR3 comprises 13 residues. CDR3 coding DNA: TGTGCCAGCAGTGTTACAGGGAACTATGGCTACACCTTC. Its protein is CASSVTGNYGYTF.

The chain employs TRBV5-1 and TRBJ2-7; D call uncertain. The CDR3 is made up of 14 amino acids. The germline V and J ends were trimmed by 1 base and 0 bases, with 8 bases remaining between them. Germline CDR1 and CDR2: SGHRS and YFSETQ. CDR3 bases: TGCGCCAGCAGCTTGAAGGAGCACTCCTACGAGCAGTACTTC. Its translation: CASSLKEHSYEQYF.

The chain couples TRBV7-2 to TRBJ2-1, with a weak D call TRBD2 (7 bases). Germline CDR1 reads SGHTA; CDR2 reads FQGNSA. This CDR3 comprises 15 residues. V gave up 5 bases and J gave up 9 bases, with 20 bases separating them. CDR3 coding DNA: TGTGCCAGCAGCAAAGACTTGTGGGGGGGCCTTGAGCAGTTCTTC. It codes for CASSKDLWGGLEQFF.

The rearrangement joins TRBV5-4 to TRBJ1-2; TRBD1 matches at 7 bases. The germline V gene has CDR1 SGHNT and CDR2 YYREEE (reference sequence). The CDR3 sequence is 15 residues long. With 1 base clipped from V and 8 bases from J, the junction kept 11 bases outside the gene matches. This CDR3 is CASSLRWQGVSGYTF. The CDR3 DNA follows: TGTGCCAGCAGCTTGCGTTGGCAGGGGGTGAGCGGCTACACCTTC.

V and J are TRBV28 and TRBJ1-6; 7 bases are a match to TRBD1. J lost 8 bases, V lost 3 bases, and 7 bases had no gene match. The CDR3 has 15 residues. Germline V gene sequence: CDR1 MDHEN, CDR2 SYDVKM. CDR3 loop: CASSFFRGSYSPLHF. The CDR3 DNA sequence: TGTGCCAGCAGTTTCTTCAGGGGGAGTTATTCACCCCTCCACTTT.

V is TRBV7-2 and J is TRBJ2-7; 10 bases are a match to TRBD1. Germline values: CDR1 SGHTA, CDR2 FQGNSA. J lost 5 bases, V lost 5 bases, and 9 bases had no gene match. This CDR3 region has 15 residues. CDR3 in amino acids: CASSRGTGATDEQYF. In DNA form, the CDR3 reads TGTGCCAGCAGCAGGGGGACAGGGGCCACTGACGAGCAGTACTTC.

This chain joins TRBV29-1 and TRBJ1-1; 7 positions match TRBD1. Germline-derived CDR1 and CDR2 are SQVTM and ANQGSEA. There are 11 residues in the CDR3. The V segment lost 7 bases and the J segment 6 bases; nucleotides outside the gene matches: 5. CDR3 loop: CSARQGSEAFF. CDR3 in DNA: TGCAGCGCCCGACAGGGCTCTGAAGCTTTCTTT.

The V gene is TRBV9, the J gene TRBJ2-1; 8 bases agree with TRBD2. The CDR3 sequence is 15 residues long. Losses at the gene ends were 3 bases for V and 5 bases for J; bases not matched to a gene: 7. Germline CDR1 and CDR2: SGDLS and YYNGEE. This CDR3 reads CASSGYGGGHNEQFF. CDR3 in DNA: TGTGCCAGCAGCGGCTACGGGGGGGGGCACAATGAGCAGTTCTTC.

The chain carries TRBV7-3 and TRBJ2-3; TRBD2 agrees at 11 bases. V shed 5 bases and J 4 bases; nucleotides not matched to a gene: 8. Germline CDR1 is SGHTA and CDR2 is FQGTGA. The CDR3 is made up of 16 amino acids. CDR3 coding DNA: TGTGCCAGCAGCGCCAGGACTAGCGGGTTTGCAGATACGCAGTATTTT. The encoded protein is CASSARTSGFADTQYF.

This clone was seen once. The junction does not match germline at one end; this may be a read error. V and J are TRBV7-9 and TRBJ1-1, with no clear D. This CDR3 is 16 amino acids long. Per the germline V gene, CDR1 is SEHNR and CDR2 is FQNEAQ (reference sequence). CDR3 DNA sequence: TGTTCCAGCAGCCCGCCAGGTGCCTCGACGTACACTGAAGCTTTCTTT. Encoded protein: CSSSPPGASTYTEAFF.

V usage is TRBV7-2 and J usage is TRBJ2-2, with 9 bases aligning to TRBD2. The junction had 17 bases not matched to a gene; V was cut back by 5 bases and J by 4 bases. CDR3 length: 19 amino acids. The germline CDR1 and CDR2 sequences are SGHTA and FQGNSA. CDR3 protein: CASSRLGAGGIGRTGELFF. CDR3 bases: TGTGCCAGCAGCCGCCTTGGGGCGGGGGGGATAGGTCGCACCGGGGAGCTGTTTTTT. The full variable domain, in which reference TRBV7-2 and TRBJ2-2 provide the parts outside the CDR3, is GAGVSQSPSNKVTEKGKDVELRCDPISGHTALYWYRQSLGQGLEFLIYFQGNSAPDKSGLPSDRFSAERTGGSVSTLTIQRTQQEDSAVYLCASSRLGAGGIGRTGELFFGEGSRLTVL.

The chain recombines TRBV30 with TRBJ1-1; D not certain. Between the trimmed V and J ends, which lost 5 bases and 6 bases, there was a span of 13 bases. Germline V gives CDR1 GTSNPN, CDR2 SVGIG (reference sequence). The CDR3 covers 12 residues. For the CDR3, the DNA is TGTGCCTGGGGCAGGCACGGGGCTGAAGCTTTCTTT. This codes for CAWGRHGAEAFF.

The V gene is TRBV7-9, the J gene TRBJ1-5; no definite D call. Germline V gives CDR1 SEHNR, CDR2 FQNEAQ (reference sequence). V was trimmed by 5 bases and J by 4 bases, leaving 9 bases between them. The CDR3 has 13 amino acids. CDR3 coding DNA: TGTGCCAGCAGCCCCGTCTATAATCAGCCCCAGCATTTT. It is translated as CASSPVYNQPQHF.

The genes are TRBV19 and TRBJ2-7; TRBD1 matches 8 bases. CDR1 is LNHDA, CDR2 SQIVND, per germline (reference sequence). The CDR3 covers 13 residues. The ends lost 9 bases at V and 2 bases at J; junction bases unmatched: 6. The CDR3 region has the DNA TGTGCCAGCGCGGCGGACAGGGCCTACGAGCAGTACTTC. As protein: CASAADRAYEQYF.

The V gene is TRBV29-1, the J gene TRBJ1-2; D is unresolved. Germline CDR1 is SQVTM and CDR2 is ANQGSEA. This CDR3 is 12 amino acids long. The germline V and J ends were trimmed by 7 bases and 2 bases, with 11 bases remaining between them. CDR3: CSGLTPNYGYTF. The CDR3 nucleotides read TGCAGCGGCTTGACACCCAACTATGGCTACACCTTC.

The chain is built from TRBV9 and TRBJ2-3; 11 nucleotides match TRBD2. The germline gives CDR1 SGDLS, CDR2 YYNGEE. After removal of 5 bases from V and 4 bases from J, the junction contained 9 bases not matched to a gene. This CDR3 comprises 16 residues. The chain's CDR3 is CASSNRLAGGADTQYF. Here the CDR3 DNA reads TGTGCCAGCAGTAACCGGCTAGCGGGGGGAGCAGATACGCAGTATTTT.

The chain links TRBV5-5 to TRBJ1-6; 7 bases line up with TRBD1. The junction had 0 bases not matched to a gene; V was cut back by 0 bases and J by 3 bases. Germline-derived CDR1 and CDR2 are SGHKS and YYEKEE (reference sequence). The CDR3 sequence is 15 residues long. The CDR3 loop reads CASSLGQGYNSPLHF. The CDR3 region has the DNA TGTGCCAGCAGCTTGGGACAGGGCTATAATTCACCCCTCCACTTT.

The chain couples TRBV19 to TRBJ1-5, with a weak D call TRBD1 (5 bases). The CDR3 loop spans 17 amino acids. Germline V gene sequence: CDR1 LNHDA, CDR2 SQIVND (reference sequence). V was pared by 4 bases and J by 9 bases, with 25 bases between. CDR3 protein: CASSKNPQDTGRGPQHF. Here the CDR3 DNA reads TGTGCCAGTAGTAAGAACCCACAGGACACCGGCCGCGGGCCCCAGCATTTT. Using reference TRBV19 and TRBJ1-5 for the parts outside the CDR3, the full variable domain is DGGITQSPKYLFRKEGQNVTLSCEQNLNHDAMYWYRQDPGQGLRLIYYSQIVNDFQKGDIAEGYSVSREKKESFPLTVTSAQKNPTAFYLCASSKNPQDTGRGPQHFGDGTRLSIL.

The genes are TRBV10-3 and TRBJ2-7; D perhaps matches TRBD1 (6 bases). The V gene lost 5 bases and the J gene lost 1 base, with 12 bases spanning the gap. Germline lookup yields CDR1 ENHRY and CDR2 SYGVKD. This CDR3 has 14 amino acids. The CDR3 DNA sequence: TGTGCCATCAGTTCTCGGACAGCTTCCTACGAGCAGTACTTC. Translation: CAISSRTASYEQYF.

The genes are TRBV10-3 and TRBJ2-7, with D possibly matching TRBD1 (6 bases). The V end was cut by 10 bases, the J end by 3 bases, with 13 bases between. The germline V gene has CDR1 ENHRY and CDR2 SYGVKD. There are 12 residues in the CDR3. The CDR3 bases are TGTGCCAGCCATGGGGGACACTACGAGCAGTACTTC. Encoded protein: CASHGGHYEQYF.

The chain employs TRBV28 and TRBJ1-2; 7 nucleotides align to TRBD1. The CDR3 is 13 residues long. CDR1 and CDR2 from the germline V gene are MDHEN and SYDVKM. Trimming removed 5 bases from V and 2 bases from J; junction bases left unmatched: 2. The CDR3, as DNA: TGTGCCAGCAGTACAGGGGTGAACTATGGCTACACCTTC. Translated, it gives CASSTGVNYGYTF.

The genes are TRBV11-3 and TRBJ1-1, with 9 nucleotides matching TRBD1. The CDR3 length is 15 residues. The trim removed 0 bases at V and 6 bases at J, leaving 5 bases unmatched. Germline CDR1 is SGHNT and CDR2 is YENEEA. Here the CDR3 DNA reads TGTGCCAGCAGCTTAGACGGACAGGGGCAGTCTGAAGCTTTCTTT. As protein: CASSLDGQGQSEAFF. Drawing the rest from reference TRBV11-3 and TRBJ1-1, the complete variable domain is EAGVVQSPRYKIIEKKQPVAFWCNPISGHNTLYWYLQNLGQGPELLIRYENEEAVDDSQLPKDRFSAERLKGVDSTLKIQPAELGDSAVYLCASSLDGQGQSEAFFGQGTRLTVV.

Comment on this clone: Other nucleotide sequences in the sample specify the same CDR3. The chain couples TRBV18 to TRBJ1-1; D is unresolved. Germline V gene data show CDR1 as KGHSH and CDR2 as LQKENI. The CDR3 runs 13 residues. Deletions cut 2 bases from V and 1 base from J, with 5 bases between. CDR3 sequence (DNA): TGTGCCAGCTCACCAGGGCGGAACACTGAAGCTTTCTTT. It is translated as CASSPGRNTEAFF. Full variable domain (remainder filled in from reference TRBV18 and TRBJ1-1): NAGVMQNPRHLVRRRGQEARLRCSPMKGHSHVYWYRQLPEEGLKFMVYLQKENIIDESGMPKERFSAEFPKEGPSILRIQQVVRGDSAAYFCASSPGRNTEAFFGQGTRLTVV.